Listed here is a single TCR beta chain. CDR3 length equals 11 residues. The ends were cut back, 4 bases at V and 6 bases at J, with 9 bases in the middle. Germline CDR1 DFQATT, CDR2 SNEGSKA (reference sequence). In the source study's methods: For nucleated cells, counts were estimated from reference gene primer amplification. The data were produced by immunoSEQ multiplex PCR, yet TCRdb's version contains in-frame clones alone and is incomplete. The V and J calls and the clone size are those of that table, but D and trimming were determined from the DNA. The sample yields about 90,000 clones, over 80% seen once. This record comes from a study of blood T cell repertoires in COVID-19. Across the study: Acute and convalescent COVID-19 specimens originated in the United States, Italy and Spain. T cells, B-cell-depleted T cells, or PBMCs provided the cDNA or gDNA that served as material.

The gene calls are TRBV20-1 and TRBJ1-2; possible D gene TRBD1, 6 bases. The sequence came from an elderly woman with active or convalescent COVID-19. Sequenced input: peripheral blood. CDR3 nucleotides: TGCAGTGCTACTACAGGGAATGGCTACACCTTC. Translated, it gives CSATTGNGYTF.